The sequence of this T cell receptor beta chain was determined in a study of T cells in Graves' hyperthyroidism and ophthalmopathy. This clonotype was found a few times. V was clipped by 4 bases and J by 6 bases; unmatched bases: 7. Germline CDR1 KGHDR, CDR2 SFDVKD. The CDR3 sequence is 16 residues long. RNA transcripts were the template for amplifying TCR beta CDR3 regions. Researchers ran a first-round RT-PCR on the TCR CDR3 using the HTBI primer set. In TCRdb, the multiplex PCR reads were re-called with MiXCR into one record per CDR3 protein. Altogether more than 350,000 distinct CDR3 sequences are present, over 12% being singletons, with the ten largest covering roughly a fifth.

What was sequenced was blood. The V call is TRBV24-1, the J call TRBJ2-2, with 10 bases lining up with TRBD1. The sequence came from a woman aged 60-75 years with Graves' ophthalmopathy. The CDR3 region is CATSETGGGYAGELFF. Here the CDR3 DNA reads TGTGCCACCAGTGAGACAGGGGGCGGCTACGCCGGGGAGCTGTTTTTT.